Listed here are 14 T cell receptor beta chains from one sample, sequenced in a study of OX40 agonist ivuxolimab in advanced cancers. Measured with immunoSEQ multiplex PCR; TCRdb has only the in-frame clones, and not every one. The table includes approximately 28,000 clones, more than 70% detected once. This specimen was CD4+ or CD8+ T cells sorted from blood, taken in a trial of the OX40 agonist ivuxolimab. The source is an adult with an advanced solid tumor such as melanoma, head and neck, liver or kidney cancer.

This sequence joins TRBV11-3 and TRBJ1-4, with D possibly TRBD1 on 5 matching bases. The CDR3 has 16 amino acids. Germline CDR1 is SGHNT and CDR2 is YENEEA. V shed 5 bases and J shed 8 bases, with 21 bases lying between them. CDR3 DNA sequence: TGTGCCAGCAGCCTACCTCGGACAAGGACGGGAGAAAAACTGTTTTTT. Translated: CASSLPRTRTGEKLFF.

This clone was found a few times. V usage is TRBV2 and J usage is TRBJ2-1; 9 nucleotides agree with TRBD2. This CDR3 is 16 amino acids long. J gave up 7 bases and V 2 bases, and 9 bases lay outside the gene matches. Germline V gives CDR1 SNHLY, CDR2 FYNNEI. Here the CDR3 reads CASSEMSGGPVNEQFF. In nucleotides, the CDR3 is TGTGCCAGCAGTGAAATGAGCGGGGGGCCGGTTAATGAGCAGTTCTTC.

The CDR3 DNA reads as TGTGCCAGCAGCCCTTCGACAGGGTCCCCCTACGAGCAGTACTTC. Amino acid sequence: CASSPSTGSPYEQYF. This chain uses TRBV7-9 with TRBJ2-7, with TRBD1 identical over 7 bases. With 5 bases clipped from V and 2 bases from J, the junction kept 9 bases outside the gene matches. CDR1 is SEHNR, CDR2 FQNEAQ, per germline (reference sequence). This CDR3 spans 15 amino acids. Full variable domain (rest looked up from reference TRBV7-9 and TRBJ2-7): DTGVSQNPRHKITKRGQNVTFRCDPISEHNRLYWYRQTLGQGPEFLTYFQNEAQLEKSRLLSDRFSAERPKGSFSTLEIQRTEQGDSAMYLCASSPSTGSPYEQYFGPGTRLTVT.

The V and J genes are TRBV19 and TRBJ2-7, with D unclear. The length of the CDR3 is 14 residues. V lost 1 base and J 7 bases, leaving 14 bases between the germline ends. Looked up from germline, CDR1 is LNHDA and CDR2 is SQIVND (reference sequence). In DNA, the CDR3 is TGTGCCAGTAGTATAGGTCTCATAGCTTTTGAGCAGTACTTC. Translating it yields CASSIGLIAFEQYF.

Regarding this clone: The junction and the germline gene differ at one end; a read error may be behind it. V is TRBV6-6 and J is TRBJ1-2, with TRBD1 identical over 11 bases. Germline values: CDR1 MNHNY, CDR2 SVGAGI (reference sequence). The CDR3 consists of 12 residues. The CDR3 nucleotides read TGTGCCAGCATGGGGACAGGGGGAGATTTCGCTTTC. This translates into CASMGTGGDFAF.

The chain links TRBV5-1 to TRBJ2-1, with D tentatively TRBD1 (6 bases). CDR3 length: 15 amino acids. V lost 4 bases and J 3 bases, leaving 14 bases between the germline ends. From germline, CDR1 is SGHRS and CDR2 YFSETQ. CDR3 loop: CASSILTGDYNEQFF. CDR3 nucleotide sequence: TGCGCCAGCAGCATATTGACAGGCGACTACAATGAGCAGTTCTTC.

The chain has TRBV27 and TRBJ2-3; 13 positions match TRBD2. Germline values: CDR1 MNHEY, CDR2 SMNVEV (reference sequence). This CDR3 contains 15 residues. J was trimmed by 7 bases and V by 5 bases; bases with no gene match: 6. The CDR3, as DNA: TGTGCCAGCAGTCCCCCGGGACTAGCGGGATATACGCAGTATTTT. It codes for CASSPPGLAGYTQYF.

Only a few counts were recorded for this clone. This chain connects TRBV28 to TRBJ1-1, with a tentative D call TRBD1 (6 bases). This CDR3 comprises 13 residues. The ends were cut back, 5 bases at V and 3 bases at J, with 10 bases in the middle. Germline V gene sequence: CDR1 MDHEN, CDR2 SYDVKM. CDR3 nucleotides: TGTGCCAGCAGTCAGGGGCCCCACACTGAAGCTTTCTTT. Its protein is CASSQGPHTEAFF.

The chain couples TRBV7-9 to TRBJ2-3, with no clear D. V was cut by 5 bases and J by 2 bases, with 17 bases left in between. The germline CDR1 and CDR2 sequences are SEHNR and FQNEAQ (reference sequence). CDR3 size: 16 residues. The CDR3 region has the DNA TGTGCCAGCAGCCGAAGGGAAGGGATGCACACAGATACGCAGTATTTT. Translating gives CASSRREGMHTDTQYF.

CDR3 coding DNA: TGCGCCAGCAGCCAAGGATCCACAGGGTCGTACGAGCAGTACTTC. It translates to CASSQGSTGSYEQYF. This sequence joins TRBV4-1 and TRBJ2-7, with D possibly matching TRBD1 (6 bases). CDR1 MGHRA and CDR2 YSYEKL come from the germline V gene. The germline V and J ends were trimmed by 1 base and 4 bases, with 14 bases remaining between them. The CDR3 extends over 15 amino acids.

The chain has TRBV2 and TRBJ2-3, with 12 bases that match TRBD2. The CDR3 loop spans 16 amino acids. From germline, CDR1 is SNHLY and CDR2 FYNNEI. J lost 2 bases, V lost 6 bases, and 6 bases had no gene match. In DNA, the CDR3 is TGTGCCAGCAGGGCTAGCGGGAGGGGATTCACAGATACGCAGTATTTT. Translating gives CASRASGRGFTDTQYF.

The V and J genes are TRBV4-3 and TRBJ1-4; no reliable D call. The CDR3 covers 16 residues. Germline CDR1 reads LGHNA; CDR2 reads YSLEER. Trimming cost V 6 bases and J 5 bases, with 19 bases left between them. The CDR3 nucleotides are TGCGCCAGCAGTTCCGCCCCCCACAGTATCAATGAAAAACTGTTTTTT. Its protein product is CASSSAPHSINEKLFF.

V and J are TRBV4-2 and TRBJ2-2; tentative D call: TRBD2 (5 bases). The germline V gene has CDR1 LGHNA and CDR2 YNFKEQ. V dropped 3 bases and J dropped 7 bases, with 15 bases sitting between them. This CDR3 is 15 amino acids long. The CDR3 is CASSQTVRGDGELFF. CDR3 DNA sequence: TGTGCCAGCAGCCAGACCGTCCGGGGAGACGGGGAGCTGTTTTTT.

The V gene is TRBV7-9, the J gene TRBJ1-5; D not resolved. V lost 1 base and J 4 bases, leaving 8 bases between the germline ends. The CDR3 consists of 14 residues. Germline V lookup: CDR1 SEHNR, CDR2 FQNEAQ (reference sequence). DNA of the CDR3: TGTGCCAGCAGCTTAGGCACGACAAATCAGCCCCAGCATTTT. It yields the protein CASSLGTTNQPQHF.